This T cell receptor beta chain was sequenced for a study of CD8 T cells in Susac syndrome. Study summary: The sequenced Susac syndrome patients comprised 5 or 6 with active disease and about eight in remission. Broader study findings: The CD4+ T cell repertoires in Susac syndrome were not clonally expanded.

Trimming shortened V by 4 bases and J by 4 bases, and 6 bases separated the two germline ends. This CDR3 contains 12 residues. Germline V gives CDR1 SNHLY, CDR2 FYNNEI. With random hexamers, reverse transcription was performed on roughly 0.45 to 1 ug of RNA. From the immunoSEQ multiplex PCR reads, TCRdb called clonotypes with MiXCR, one entry per CDR3 protein. The sample gives about 160,000 distinct CDR3 sequences, 90% to 96% of which show up once; 0.12% is in the top ten. A remark on this clonotype: The antigen remains undetermined.

The specimen was CD4+ T cells from PBMCs. The genes are TRBV2 and TRBJ2-3; D unclear. This TCR was recovered from a human donor with Susac syndrome. CDR3 sequence: CASSGGADTQYF. The CDR3 bases are TGTGCCAGCAGTGGTGGGGCAGATACGCAGTATTTT.